A selection of T cell receptor beta chains follows, all from one sample in a study of blood T cell repertoires in COVID-19. Produced via immunoSEQ multiplex PCR; TCRdb's table is partial and in-frame only. Of about 48,000 clones in the sample, 90% were seen once. The sequenced sample consisted of peripheral blood. The receptors were sampled from a man between 65 and 85 years old with acute or convalescent COVID-19. The CDR3 runs from the conserved cysteine through the conserved F or W. The D gene is left open where the match is weak. Some rows have no size entry. The others give once, few or many, or a class for an expanded clone.

>NA|TRBD2|TRBV9|TRBJ2-1
TGTGCCAGCGCTAGCGGGGAGGGGTCCTACAATGAGCAGTTCTTC
CASASGEGSYNEQFF
>NA|NA|TRBV4-1|TRBJ1-2
TGCGCCAGCAGCCAAGATCTTACGGCAGGGGCCACCTATGGCTACACCTTC
CASSQDLTAGATYGYTF
>NA|NA|TRBV7-6|TRBJ1-6
TGTGCCAGCAGCTTAGAAGGGGGTGGGGGGGCTTCACCCCTCCACTTT
CASSLEGGGGASPLHF
>NA|TRBD1|TRBV7-2|TRBJ2-2
TGTGCCAGCAGCTTAGTGGGGCAGGGGGCGAACACCGGGGAGCTGTTTTTT
CASSLVGQGANTGELFF
>NA|NA|TRBV3-1/TRBV3-2|TRBJ1-1
TGTGCCAGCAGCACCCGCGATAGGGGTTTTATGAACACTGAAGCTTTCTTT
CASSTRDRGFMNTEAFF
>NA|NA|TRBV5-1|TRBJ2-1
TGCGCCAGCAGCCTCCGGGGGGAGACAGGACAGTACAATGAGCAGTTCTTC
CASSLRGETGQYNEQFF
>NA|NA|TRBV10-3|TRBJ2-1
TGTGCCATCAGTACCGCGAGTGGTCCCTACAATGAGCAGTTCTTC
CAISTASGPYNEQFF
>NA|NA|TRBV6-5|TRBJ1-5
TGTGCCAGCACTACAGGGATTAATCAGCCCCAGCATTTT
CASTTGINQPQHF
>once|TRBD2|TRBV7-9|TRBJ2-7
TGTGCCAGCAGCCCTCCGACTAGCCGGAGCTCCTACGAGCAGTACTTC
CASSPPTSRSSYEQYF
>once|NA|TRBV27|TRBJ1-2
TGTGCCAGCAGTTTTGCAGGGTCGAACTATGGCTACACCTTC
CASSFAGSNYGYTF
>NA|NA|TRBV5-1|TRBJ2-7
TGCGCCAGCTCCCTTGACAGACGATACGAGCAGTACTTC
CASSLDRRYEQYF
>NA|TRBD1|TRBV3-1/TRBV3-2|TRBJ1-2
TGTGCCAGCAGCCAAGCAGGGGGCAGTGGCTACACCTTC
CASSQAGGSGYTF
>NA|TRBD1|TRBV5-1|TRBJ2-7
TGCGCCAGCAGCTCCAACAGGGGGGTGATCTACGAGCAGTACTTC
CASSSNRGVIYEQYF
>once|NA|TRBV19|TRBJ1-2
TGTGCCAGTAGTATAGGGGGGCAGGCGTTTAACTATGGCTACACCTTC
CASSIGGQAFNYGYTF
>few|NA|TRBV6-1|TRBJ1-6
TGTGCCAGCAGTGCCCGCGGGGCCTCCTATAATTCACCCCTCCACTTT
CASSARGASYNSPLHF
>NA|TRBD1|TRBV6-5|TRBJ1-5
TGTGCCAGCAGCCGGGACAGGGGTTCTTCTCAGCCCCAGCATTTT
CASSRDRGSSQPQHF
>NA|TRBD1|TRBV28|TRBJ1-5
TGTGCCAGCAGTCTTGGACAGGGGGCCCTTCAGCCCCAGCATTTT
CASSLGQGALQPQHF
>NA|NA|TRBV27|TRBJ1-4
TGTGCCAGCAGTTCCCCCCTTAAACAGGGTGGCTTAGAAAAACTGTTTTTT
CASSSPLKQGGLEKLFF
>NA|TRBD1|TRBV7-3|TRBJ1-6
TGTGCCAGCAGCCCTCAGCCCCCCGGGACAGTTGATTCACCCCTCCACTTT
CASSPQPPGTVDSPLHF
>NA|NA|TRBV20-1|TRBJ1-2
TGCAGTGCTAGTAGGCAGGGGCTTAACTATGGCTACACCTTC
CSASRQGLNYGYTF
>NA|TRBD1|TRBV5-6|TRBJ2-7
TGTGCCAGCAGCCAACGGACAGGCGATCCCTACGAGCAGTACTTC
CASSQRTGDPYEQYF
>NA|NA|TRBV5-4|TRBJ1-3
TGTGCCAGCAGCTTGGCCCCAGGCCCTGCTGGAAACACCATATATTTT
CASSLAPGPAGNTIYF
>once|TRBD2|TRBV5-5|TRBJ2-7
TGTGCCAGCATCCTAGCGGGGGGGTCCTACGAGCAGTACTTC
CASILAGGSYEQYF
>NA|TRBD1|TRBV28|TRBJ2-2
TGTGCCAGCAGAAGAACCGGGACAGGAAACACCGGGGAGCTGTTTTTT
CASRRTGTGNTGELFF
>NA|TRBD1|TRBV2|TRBJ1-2
TGTGCCAGCAGTGAACTAGGTGACAGGGAGGATGGCTACACCTTC
CASSELGDREDGYTF
>NA|NA|TRBV18|TRBJ2-1
TGTGCCAGCTCACCACCGGGCAGGGTAGTCAATGAGCAGTTCTTC
CASSPPGRVVNEQFF
>NA|TRBD2|TRBV6-5|TRBJ2-5
TGTGCCAGCAGTTATTCCGAGTCGGGAGGGGGGACCCAGTACTTC
CASSYSESGGGTQYF
>NA|NA|TRBV11-2|TRBJ2-2
TGTGCCAGCAGCTTAGGAAGCTGGCAGGGGTCAGGAGGAACCGGGGAGCTGTTTTTT
CASSLGSWQGSGGTGELFF
>NA|NA|TRBV28|TRBJ1-1
TGTGCCAGCAGTTTAGTCGCTGAAGCTTTCTTT
CASSLVAEAFF
>NA|NA|TRBV27|TRBJ1-6
TGTGCCAGCAGCCCAGAGGGCCTATATAATTCACCCCTCCACTTT
CASSPEGLYNSPLHF
>NA|TRBD1|TRBV6-2/TRBV6-3|TRBJ1-1
TGTGCCAGCAGTCAACAGGGGGCTGCTGAAGCTTTCTTT
CASSQQGAAEAFF
>NA|TRBD1|TRBV7-9|TRBJ1-1
TGTGCCAGCAGCCAAGACAGGGCTTACACTGAAGCTTTCTTT
CASSQDRAYTEAFF
>NA|NA|TRBV7-2|TRBJ1-3
TGTGCCAGCAGTTCCAGATCTGGAAACACCATATATTTT
CASSSRSGNTIYF
>NA|NA|TRBV6-5|TRBJ1-1
TGTGCCAGCAGTCGAATACTTGGTGAAGCTTTCTTT
CASSRILGEAFF
>NA|TRBD1|TRBV19|TRBJ1-5
TGTGCCAGTAGTTCCGGGACAGGCGATGGACAGCCCCAGCATTTT
CASSSGTGDGQPQHF
>NA|NA|TRBV7-3|TRBJ2-1
TGTGCCAGCAGCTTAACGGGGGCGGCCTACAATGAGCAGTTCTTC
CASSLTGAAYNEQFF
>NA|NA|TRBV5-1|TRBJ2-5
TGCGCCAGTAGGATTCGGGGAGGTGAAGAGACCCAGTACTTC
CASRIRGGEETQYF
>NA|NA|TRBV4-1|TRBJ1-1
TGCGCCAGCAGCCAAGCGCCGGGGGTCCCTGAAGCTTTCTTT
CASSQAPGVPEAFF
>NA|TRBD2|TRBV27|TRBJ2-1
TGTGCCAGCAGTTGGAGCGGGCTAGCGGTGTCCAATGAGCAGTTCTTC
CASSWSGLAVSNEQFF
>NA|NA|TRBV4-2|TRBJ1-6
TGTGCCAGCAGCCAAGGACAGGCGGCGGGTTCACCCCTCCACTTT
CASSQGQAAGSPLHF
>NA|NA|TRBV9|TRBJ1-2
TGTGCCAGCAGCGGAGGCAAGCTCGCAAGACAGGATTATGGCTACACCTTC
CASSGGKLARQDYGYTF
>NA|TRBD2|TRBV9|TRBJ2-1
TGTGCCAGCAGCGCCACTAGCGGGGGGGCAAATGAGCAGTTCTTC
CASSATSGGANEQFF
>NA|NA|TRBV6-5|TRBJ1-2
TGTGCCAGCAGTCGAGGAGGCATGGGGTATGGCTACACCTTC
CASSRGGMGYGYTF
>NA|TRBD1|TRBV5-6|TRBJ2-7
TGTGCCAGCAGCTTTGGACAGGGGGCGTGGGAGCAGTACTTC
CASSFGQGAWEQYF
>NA|NA|TRBV6-6|TRBJ2-7
TGTGCCAGCAGTCACAACGGGGTGAAATACTACGAGCAGTACTTC
CASSHNGVKYYEQYF
>NA|TRBD2|TRBV7-2|TRBJ2-3
TGTGCCAGCAGCTTTAAAAGCGGGGGGGCCGGAGATACGCAGTATTTT
CASSFKSGGAGDTQYF
>NA|TRBD1|TRBV6-2/TRBV6-3|TRBJ2-7
TGTGCCAGCAGTTACCCCGGGACAGGGATTAGCGAGCAGTACTTC
CASSYPGTGISEQYF
>NA|NA|TRBV2|TRBJ2-2
TGTGCCACCGCGGATTTGGACACCGGGGAGCTGTTTTTT
CATADLDTGELFF
>NA|TRBD1|TRBV29-1|TRBJ1-2
TGCAGCGTGATCGGAGGGGGCCCCTATGGCTACACCTTC
CSVIGGGPYGYTF
>NA|NA|TRBV27|TRBJ2-7
TGTGCCAGCAGTTTAACGCAGGGGGGCTCCTACGAGCAGTACTTC
CASSLTQGGSYEQYF
>NA|NA|TRBV28|TRBJ2-7
TGTGCCAGCAGTTCACTAGGGACCTACGAGCAGTACTTC
CASSSLGTYEQYF
>NA|TRBD1|TRBV6-5|TRBJ1-2
TGTGCCAGCAGTAAACTACGCGGGACAGGGGGCGGCTACACCTTC
CASSKLRGTGGGYTF
>NA|NA|TRBV7-9|TRBJ1-2
TGTGCCAGCAGCTCCACCTTTGACAGTTCCGACTATGGCTACACCTTC
CASSSTFDSSDYGYTF
>NA|NA|TRBV3-1/TRBV3-2|TRBJ2-1
TGTGCCAGCAGCCTCTGGGCCCACAATGAGCAGTTCTTC
CASSLWAHNEQFF
>NA|TRBD2|TRBV11-3|TRBJ2-3
TGTGCCAGCAGCTTTGGCGGGGGGGCCACAGATACGCAGTATTTT
CASSFGGGATDTQYF
>NA|NA|TRBV5-8|TRBJ1-6
TGTGCCAGCAGCTTGTATGTCGGCCAGGGCGGTTCACCCCTCCACTTT
CASSLYVGQGGSPLHF
>NA|NA|TRBV7-2|TRBJ1-1
TGTGCCAGCAGCTTAGTTTTGGACAGTCACACTGAAGCTTTCTTT
CASSLVLDSHTEAFF
>NA|TRBD2|TRBV7-2|TRBJ2-1
TGTGCCAGCAGCTTACCCGGGACTAGCGGGGGGGCCACCAATGAGCAGTTCTTC
CASSLPGTSGGATNEQFF